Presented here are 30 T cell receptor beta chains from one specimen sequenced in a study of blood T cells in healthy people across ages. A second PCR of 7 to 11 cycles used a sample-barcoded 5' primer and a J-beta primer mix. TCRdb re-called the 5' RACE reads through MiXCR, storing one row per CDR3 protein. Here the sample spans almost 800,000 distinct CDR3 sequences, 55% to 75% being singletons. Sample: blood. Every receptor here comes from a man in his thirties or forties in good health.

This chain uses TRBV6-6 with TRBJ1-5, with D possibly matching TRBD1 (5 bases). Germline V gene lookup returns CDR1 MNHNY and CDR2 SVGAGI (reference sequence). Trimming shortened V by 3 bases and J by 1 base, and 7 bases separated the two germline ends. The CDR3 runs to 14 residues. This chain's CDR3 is CASSYDRSNQPQHF. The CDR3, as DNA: TGTGCCAGCAGTTATGACAGAAGCAATCAGCCCCAGCATTTT.

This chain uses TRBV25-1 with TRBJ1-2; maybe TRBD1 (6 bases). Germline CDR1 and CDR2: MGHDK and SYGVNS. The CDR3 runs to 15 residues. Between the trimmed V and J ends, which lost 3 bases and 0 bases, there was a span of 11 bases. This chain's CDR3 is CASSDIQGPNYGYTF. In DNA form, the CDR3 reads TGTGCCAGCAGTGACATACAGGGACCTAACTATGGCTACACCTTC.

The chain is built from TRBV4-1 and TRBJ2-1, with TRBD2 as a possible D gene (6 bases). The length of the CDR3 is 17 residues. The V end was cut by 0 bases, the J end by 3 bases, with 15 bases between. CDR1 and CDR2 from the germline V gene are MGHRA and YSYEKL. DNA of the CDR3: TGCGCCAGCAGCCAAGATAAACTAGCAGGGAGCTACAATGAGCAGTTCTTC. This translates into CASSQDKLAGSYNEQFF.

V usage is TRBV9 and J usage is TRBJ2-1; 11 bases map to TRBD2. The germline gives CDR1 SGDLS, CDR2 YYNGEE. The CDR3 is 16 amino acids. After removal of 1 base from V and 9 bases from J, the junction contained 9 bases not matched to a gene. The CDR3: CASSVTSGRRLGEQFF. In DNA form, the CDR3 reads TGTGCCAGCAGCGTAACTAGCGGGAGAAGATTGGGTGAGCAGTTCTTC.

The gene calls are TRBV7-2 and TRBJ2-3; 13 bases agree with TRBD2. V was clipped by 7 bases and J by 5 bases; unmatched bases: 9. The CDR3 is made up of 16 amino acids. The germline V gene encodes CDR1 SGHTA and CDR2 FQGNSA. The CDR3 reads CASTRTSGRGGDTQYF. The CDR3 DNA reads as TGTGCCAGCACCCGGACTAGCGGGAGAGGTGGAGATACGCAGTATTTT.

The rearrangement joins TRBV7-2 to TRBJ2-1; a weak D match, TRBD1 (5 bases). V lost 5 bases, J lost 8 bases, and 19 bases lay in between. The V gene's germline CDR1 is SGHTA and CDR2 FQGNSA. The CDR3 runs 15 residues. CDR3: CASSPKWGAWDEQFF. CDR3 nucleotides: TGTGCCAGCAGCCCTAAGTGGGGCGCTTGGGATGAGCAGTTCTTC.

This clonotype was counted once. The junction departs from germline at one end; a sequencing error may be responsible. The CDR3 sequence is CASGLSAGRNTEAFF. The CDR3 nucleotides read TGTGCCAGCGGCTTATCTGCGGGTCGGAACACTGAAGCTTTCTTT. This chain uses TRBV11-2 with TRBJ1-1; D is uncertain. This CDR3 has 15 amino acids. Germline assignment: CDR1 SGHAT and CDR2 FQNNGV.

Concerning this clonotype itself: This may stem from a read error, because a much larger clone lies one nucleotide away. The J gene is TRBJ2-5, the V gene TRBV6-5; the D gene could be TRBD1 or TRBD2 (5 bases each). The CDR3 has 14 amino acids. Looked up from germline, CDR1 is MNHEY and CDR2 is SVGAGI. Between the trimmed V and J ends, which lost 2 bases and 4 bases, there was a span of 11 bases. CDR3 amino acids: CASSYPAGRETQYF. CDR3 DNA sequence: TGTGCCAGCAGTTACCCGGCAGGGAGAGAGACCCAGTACTTC.

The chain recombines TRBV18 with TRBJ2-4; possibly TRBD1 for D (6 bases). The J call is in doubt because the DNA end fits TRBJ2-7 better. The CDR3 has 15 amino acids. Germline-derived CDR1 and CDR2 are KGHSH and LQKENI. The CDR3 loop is CASSLSPDSGYEQYF. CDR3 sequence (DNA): TGTGCCAGCTCCTTATCCCCGGACAGTGGCTACGAGCAGTACTTC.

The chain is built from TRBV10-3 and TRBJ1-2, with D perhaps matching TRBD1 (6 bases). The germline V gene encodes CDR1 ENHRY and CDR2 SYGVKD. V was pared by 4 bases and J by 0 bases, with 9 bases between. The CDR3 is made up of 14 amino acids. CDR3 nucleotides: TGTGCCATCAGTGCGAAGGGGGCTAACTATGGCTACACCTTC. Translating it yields CAISAKGANYGYTF.

CDR3 DNA: TGTGCCAGCGGCCCGGACAGGGGCGACGAGCAGTACTTC. Translation gives CASGPDRGDEQYF. This sequence joins TRBV7-2 and TRBJ2-7, with TRBD1 identical over 9 bases. Germline-derived CDR1 and CDR2 are SGHTA and FQGNSA. V shed 8 bases, J shed 5 bases, and the junction held 7 bases outside the gene matches. The CDR3 covers 13 residues.

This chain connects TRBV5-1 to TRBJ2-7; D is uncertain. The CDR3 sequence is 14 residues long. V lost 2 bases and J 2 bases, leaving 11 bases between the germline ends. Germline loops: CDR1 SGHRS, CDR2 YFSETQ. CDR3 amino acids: CASSFRHSTYEQYF. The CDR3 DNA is TGCGCCAGCAGCTTTCGTCACTCGACCTACGAGCAGTACTTC.

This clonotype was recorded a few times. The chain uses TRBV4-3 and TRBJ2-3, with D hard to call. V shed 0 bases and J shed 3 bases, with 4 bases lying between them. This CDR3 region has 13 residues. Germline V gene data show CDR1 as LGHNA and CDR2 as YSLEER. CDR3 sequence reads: CASSQDITDTQYF. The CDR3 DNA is TGCGCCAGCAGCCAAGACATTACAGATACGCAGTATTTT.

CDR3 sequence (DNA): TGTGCCAGCAGCCAAGCCGGGGCTGGTGAGCAGTTCTTC. This encodes CASSQAGAGEQFF. The chain has TRBV27 and TRBJ2-1; tentatively, D is TRBD1 or TRBD2 (5 bases each). Per the germline V gene, CDR1 is MNHEY and CDR2 is SMNVEV (reference sequence). Trimming pared 6 bases from V and 9 bases from J, leaving 15 bases between. The CDR3 has 13 residues.

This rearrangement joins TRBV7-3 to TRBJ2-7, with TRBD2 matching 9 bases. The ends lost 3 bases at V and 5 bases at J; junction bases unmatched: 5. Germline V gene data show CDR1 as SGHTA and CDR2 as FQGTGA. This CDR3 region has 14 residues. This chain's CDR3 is CASSLGLASDEQYF. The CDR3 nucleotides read TGTGCCAGCAGCTTGGGACTAGCCTCGGACGAGCAGTACTTC.

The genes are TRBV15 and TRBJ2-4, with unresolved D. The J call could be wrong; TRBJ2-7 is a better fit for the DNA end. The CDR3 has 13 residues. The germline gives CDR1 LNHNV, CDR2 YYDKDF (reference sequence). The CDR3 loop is CATSRDVSYEQYF. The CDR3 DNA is TGTGCCACCAGCAGAGATGTGTCCTACGAGCAGTACTTC.

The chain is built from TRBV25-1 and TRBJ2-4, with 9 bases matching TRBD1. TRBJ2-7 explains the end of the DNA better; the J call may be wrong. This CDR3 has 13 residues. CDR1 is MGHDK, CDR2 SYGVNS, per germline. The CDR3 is CANTGTGNLEQYF. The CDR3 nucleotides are TGTGCCAACACGGGGACAGGGAATCTCGAGCAGTACTTC.

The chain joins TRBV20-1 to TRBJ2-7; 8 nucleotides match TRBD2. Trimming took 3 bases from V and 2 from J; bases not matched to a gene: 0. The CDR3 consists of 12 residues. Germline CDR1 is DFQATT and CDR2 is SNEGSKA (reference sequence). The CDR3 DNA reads TGCAGTGCTAGGGGACTAGCCTACGAGCAGTACTTC. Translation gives CSARGLAYEQYF.

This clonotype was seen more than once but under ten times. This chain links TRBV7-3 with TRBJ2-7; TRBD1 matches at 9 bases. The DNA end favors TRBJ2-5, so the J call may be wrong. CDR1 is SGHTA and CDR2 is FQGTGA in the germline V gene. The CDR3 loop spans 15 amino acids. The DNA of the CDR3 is TGTGCCAGCAGCTCCGGGACAGGGCCAGGAGAGACCCAGTACTTC. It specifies CASSSGTGPGETQYF.

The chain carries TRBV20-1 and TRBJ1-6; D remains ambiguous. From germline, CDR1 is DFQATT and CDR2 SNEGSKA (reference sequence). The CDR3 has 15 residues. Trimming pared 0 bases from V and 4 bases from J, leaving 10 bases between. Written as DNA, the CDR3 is TGCAGTGCTAGAGATTGGTCAGTGTATAATTCACCCCTCCACTTT. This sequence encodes CSARDWSVYNSPLHF.

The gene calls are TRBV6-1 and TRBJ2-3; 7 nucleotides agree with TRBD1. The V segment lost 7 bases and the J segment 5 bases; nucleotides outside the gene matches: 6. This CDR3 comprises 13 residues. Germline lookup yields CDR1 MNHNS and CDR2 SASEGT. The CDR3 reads CASKAPGGDTQYF. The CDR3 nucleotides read TGTGCCAGCAAGGCCCCAGGGGGAGATACGCAGTATTTT.

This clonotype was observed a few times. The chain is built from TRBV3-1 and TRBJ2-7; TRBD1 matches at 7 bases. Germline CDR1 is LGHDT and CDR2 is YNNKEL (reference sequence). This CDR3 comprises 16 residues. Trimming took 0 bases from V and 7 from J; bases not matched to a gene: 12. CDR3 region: CASSQDSRGFYNEQYF. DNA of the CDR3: TGTGCCAGCAGCCAAGATTCCAGGGGGTTTTACAATGAGCAGTACTTC.

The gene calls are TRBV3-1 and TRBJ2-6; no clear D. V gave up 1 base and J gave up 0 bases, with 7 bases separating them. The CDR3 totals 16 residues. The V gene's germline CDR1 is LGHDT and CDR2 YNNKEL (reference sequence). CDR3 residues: CASSQGQVSGANVLTF. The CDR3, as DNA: TGTGCCAGCAGCCAAGGGCAAGTCTCTGGGGCCAACGTCCTGACTTTC.

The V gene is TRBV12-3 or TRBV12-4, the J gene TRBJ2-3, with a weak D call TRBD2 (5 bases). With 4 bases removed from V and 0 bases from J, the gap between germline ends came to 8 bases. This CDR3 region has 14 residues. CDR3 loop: CASSYCGSTDTQYF. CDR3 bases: TGTGCCAGCAGTTATTGCGGGAGCACAGATACGCAGTATTTT.

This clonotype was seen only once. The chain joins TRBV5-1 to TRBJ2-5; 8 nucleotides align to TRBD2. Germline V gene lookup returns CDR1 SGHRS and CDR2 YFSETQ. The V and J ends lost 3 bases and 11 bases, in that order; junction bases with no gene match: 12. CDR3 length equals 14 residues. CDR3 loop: CASSSTSGAYGQYF. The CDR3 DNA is TGCGCCAGCAGCTCAACTAGCGGAGCCTACGGGCAGTACTTC.

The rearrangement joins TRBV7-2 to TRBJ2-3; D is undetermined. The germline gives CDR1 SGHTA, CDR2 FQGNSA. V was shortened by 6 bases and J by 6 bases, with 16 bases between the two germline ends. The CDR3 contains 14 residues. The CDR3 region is CASRPGPVTDTQYF. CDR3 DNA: TGTGCCAGCAGACCGGGCCCCGTCACTGATACGCAGTATTTT.

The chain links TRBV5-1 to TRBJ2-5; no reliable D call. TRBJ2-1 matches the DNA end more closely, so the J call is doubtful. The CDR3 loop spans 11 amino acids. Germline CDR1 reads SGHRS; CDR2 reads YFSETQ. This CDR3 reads CASSQQETQFF. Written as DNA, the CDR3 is TGCGCCAGCAGTCAACAAGAGACCCAGTTCTTC.

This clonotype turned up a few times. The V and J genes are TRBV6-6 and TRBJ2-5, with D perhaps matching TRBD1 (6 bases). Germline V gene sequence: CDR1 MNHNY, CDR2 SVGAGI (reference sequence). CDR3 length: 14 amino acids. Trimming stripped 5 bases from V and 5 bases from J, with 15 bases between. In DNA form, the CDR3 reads TGTGCCAGCAGTCCACAGGGCCGTGGGGAGACCCAGTACTTC. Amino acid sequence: CASSPQGRGETQYF.

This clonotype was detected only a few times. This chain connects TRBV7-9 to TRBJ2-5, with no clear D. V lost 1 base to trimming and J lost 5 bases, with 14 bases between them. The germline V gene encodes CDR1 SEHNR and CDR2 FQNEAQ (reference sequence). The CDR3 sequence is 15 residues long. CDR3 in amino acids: CASSLGLGIRETQYF. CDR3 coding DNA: TGTGCCAGCAGCTTAGGCCTGGGCATTCGGGAGACCCAGTACTTC.

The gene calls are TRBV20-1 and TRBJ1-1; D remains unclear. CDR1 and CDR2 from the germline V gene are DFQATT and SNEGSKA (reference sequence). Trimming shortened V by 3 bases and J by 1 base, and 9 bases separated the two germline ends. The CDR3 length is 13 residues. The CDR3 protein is CSASGDGNTEAFF. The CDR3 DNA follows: TGCAGTGCTAGTGGGGATGGGAACACTGAAGCTTTCTTT.